This TCR beta chain derives from a study of blood T cell repertoires in COVID-19. About the research overall: Samples of COVID-19 (acute and convalescent) were obtained from the United States, Italy and Spain. Sample material is recorded as cDNA or gDNA derived from T cells, B-cell-depleted T cells, or PBMCs.

Original processing methods: It was from reference gene primer amplification that nucleated cell counts were estimated. Produced via immunoSEQ multiplex PCR; TCRdb's table is partial and in-frame only. Clonal size and the V and J genes are those of that table, whereas D and trimming came from the DNA. The sample lists 220,000 or so clones, around 81% seen once, with 3% to 3.5% in the top ten. This CDR3 has 19 amino acids. Losses at the gene ends were 4 bases for V and 0 bases for J; bases not matched to a gene: 10. The germline CDR1 and CDR2 sequences are MRHNA and SNTAGT. The clonotype was recovered from a woman aged 30 to 39 who had recovered from COVID-19. V and J are TRBV6-4 and TRBJ2-1, with TRBD2 matching 12 bases. Sequencing input: peripheral blood. The CDR3 here is CASSVLGLAGTSSYNEQFF. DNA for the CDR3: TGTGCCAGCAGTGTCTTGGGACTAGCGGGTACAAGCTCCTACAATGAGCAGTTCTTC.